The sequence of this TCR beta chain was determined in a study of cytomegalovirus exposure and HLA in healthy donors. Study-level information: A preliminary data release comprised 91 million or so unique TCRs obtained from HLA-typed donors.

PCR primers comprised 60 Vbeta and 13 Jbeta primers. The table came from immunoSEQ multiplex PCR; TCRdb's copy has only in-frame clones and leaves some out. The sample lists roughly 110,000 clones, around 80% occurring once. The source is a man younger than 40 in good health and CMV-seropositive. Sequencing was carried out using PBMCs.

Here the CDR3 DNA reads TGTGCCACCAGCAGAGAGGTAGACGGGGTTGGGACCCAGTACTTC. Residues: CATSREVDGVGTQYF. The chain couples TRBV15 to TRBJ2-5; possibly TRBD2 for D (5 bases). Between the trimmed V and J ends, which lost 0 bases and 7 bases, there was a span of 15 bases. The V gene's germline CDR1 is LNHNV and CDR2 YYDKDF (reference sequence). The CDR3 sequence is 15 residues long.